Sequencing of this T cell receptor (beta chain) was carried out in a study of B cell selection in AIRE deficiency. Whole-study findings and limits: Of approximately 4,000 shared Treg TCRbeta sequences, about 30% were healthy-only, approximately 9.7% patient-only. In TCRBV usage, CDR3 length and diversity, patient Tconv and Treg cells matched healthy donors. Shared Treg sequences were biased toward short CDR3s with few non-templated nucleotide insertions. About a third of healthy-shared Treg TCRbeta sequences appeared in patient Tconv cells.

Profiled with immunoSEQ multiplex PCR; TCRdb holds only in-frame clones, not every one. The table records approximately 19,000 clones, around 97% of them present only once. This CDR3 has 14 amino acids. Germline V gene data show CDR1 as SGHRS and CDR2 as YFSETQ. The J segment lost 5 bases and the V segment lost 7 bases, leaving 5 bases of the junction unmatched. A remark on this clone: The antigen remains undetermined.

Conventional CD4 T cells were sorted as CD4+CD127+ cells. The TCR was taken from a human donor with AIRE deficiency. What was sequenced was conventional CD4+ T cells sorted from PBMCs. This chain links TRBV5-1 with TRBJ2-1; 11 positions match TRBD2. The CDR3 DNA is TGCGCCAGCTTTACGACTAGCGGGAACAATGAGCAGTTCTTC. Translated, it gives CASFTTSGNNEQFF.